Each of the 16 T cell receptor beta chains below was sequenced from the same sample in a study of blood T cell repertoires in COVID-19. Profiling relied on immunoSEQ multiplex PCR, and the TCRdb table lists in-frame clones only, not all of them. The table lists roughly 170,000 clones, approximately 84% of them singletons. The sequenced sample consisted of peripheral blood. The receptors were sampled from a middle-aged man who had recovered from COVID-19.

This CDR3 is CASMLGGPLNQPQHF. For the CDR3, the DNA is TGTGCCAGTATGTTGGGAGGCCCGCTCAATCAGCCCCAGCATTTT. The rearrangement joins TRBV19 to TRBJ1-5; D uncertain. This CDR3 contains 15 residues. Trimming removed 7 bases from V and 3 bases from J, with 16 bases in between. Per the germline V gene, CDR1 is LNHDA and CDR2 is SQIVND (reference sequence).

This clone was counted between two and nine times. The chain has TRBV9 and TRBJ2-3, with D possibly TRBD2 on 6 matching bases. The CDR3 loop spans 15 amino acids. Germline CDR1 reads SGDLS; CDR2 reads YYNGEE. The germline V and J ends were trimmed by 0 bases and 0 bases, with 8 bases remaining between them. CDR3 in DNA: TGTGCCAGCAGCGTAGGGGAGGCTAGCACAGATACGCAGTATTTT. Translating gives CASSVGEASTDTQYF.

V and J are TRBV28 and TRBJ2-3, with 9 nucleotides matching TRBD2. Germline assignment: CDR1 MDHEN and CDR2 SYDVKM. V trimming: 4 bases; J trimming: 1 base; junction bases outside the gene matches: 3. This CDR3 spans 15 amino acids. The CDR3 is CASSSRLAGTDTQYF. CDR3 sequence (DNA): TGTGCCAGCAGTTCACGACTAGCGGGCACAGATACGCAGTATTTT. Full variable domain (rest looked up from reference TRBV28 and TRBJ2-3): DVKVTQSSRYLVKRTGEKVFLECVQDMDHENMFWYRQDPGLGLRLIYFSYDVKMKEKGDIPEGYSVSREKKERFSLILESASTNQTSMYLCASSSRLAGTDTQYFGPGTRLTVL.

The genes are TRBV18 and TRBJ2-7, with D maybe TRBD1 (7 bases). The CDR3 is 14 amino acids. The V end was cut by 2 bases, the J end by 5 bases, with 13 bases between. Per germline, CDR1 KGHSH and CDR2 LQKENI. The CDR3 loop is CASSPRQGGNEQYF. The CDR3 DNA reads TGTGCCAGCTCACCAAGGCAGGGGGGCAACGAGCAGTACTTC. The variable domain in full, completed from reference TRBV18 and TRBJ2-7, reads NAGVMQNPRHLVRRRGQEARLRCSPMKGHSHVYWYRQLPEEGLKFMVYLQKENIIDESGMPKERFSAEFPKEGPSILRIQQVVRGDSAAYFCASSPRQGGNEQYFGPGTRLTVT.

The chain couples TRBV7-2 to TRBJ2-5, with D maybe TRBD2 (5 bases). CDR3 size: 15 residues. Trimming cost V 1 base and J 5 bases, with 14 bases left between them. CDR1 is SGHTA, CDR2 FQGNSA, per germline. The CDR3 loop is CASSLVGPWRETQYF. CDR3 sequence (DNA): TGTGCCAGCAGCTTAGTTGGCCCCTGGAGGGAGACCCAGTACTTC.

The chain is built from TRBV11-1 and TRBJ2-7, with D hard to call. The CDR3 has 14 amino acids. The germline V gene encodes CDR1 SGHAT and CDR2 FQDESV (reference sequence). Trimming stripped 6 bases from V and 0 bases from J, with 12 bases between. CDR3 sequence (DNA): TGTGCCAGCAGTCCAGGCACGAGCTCCTACGAGCAGTACTTC. This translates into CASSPGTSSYEQYF. The full variable domain, with the rest looked up from reference TRBV11-1 and TRBJ2-7, is EAEVAQSPRYKITEKSQAVAFWCDPISGHATLYWYRQILGQGPELLVQFQDESVVDDSQLPKDRFSAERLKGVDSTLKIQPAELGDSAMYLCASSPGTSSYEQYFGPGTRLTVT.

The chain couples TRBV5-8 to TRBJ2-7, with D maybe TRBD1 (5 bases). V was trimmed by 7 bases and J by 0 bases, leaving 8 bases between them. Germline assignment: CDR1 SGHTS and CDR2 YDEGEE. CDR3 length: 12 residues. The CDR3 reads CASLRASYEQYF. CDR3 coding DNA: TGTGCCAGCCTCAGGGCCTCCTACGAGCAGTACTTC. Drawing the rest from reference TRBV5-8 and TRBJ2-7, the complete variable domain is EAGVTQSPTHLIKTRGQQATLRCSPISGHTSVYWYQQALGLGLQFLLWYDEGEERNRGNFPPRFSGRQFPNYSSELNVNALELEDSALYLCASLRASYEQYFGPGTRLTVT.

The chain uses TRBV9 and TRBJ1-1, with 8 bases that match TRBD1. Germline V gives CDR1 SGDLS, CDR2 YYNGEE. This CDR3 has 18 residues. The V segment lost 3 bases and the J segment 0 bases; nucleotides outside the gene matches: 13. CDR3 nucleotides: TGTGCCAGCAGCGCGCAGATCCAGGACAGGGCGGTGAACACTGAAGCTTTCTTT. Translation: CASSAQIQDRAVNTEAFF.

Only one count was recorded for this clone. This sequence joins TRBV9 and TRBJ1-2; TRBD1 matches at 7 bases. Germline V gene sequence: CDR1 SGDLS, CDR2 YYNGEE. This CDR3 has 15 amino acids. V shed 0 bases and J 10 bases; nucleotides not matched to a gene: 12. The CDR3 loop reads CASSVDGVGGAYYTF. For the CDR3, the DNA is TGTGCCAGCAGCGTAGACGGAGTAGGGGGCGCGTACTACACCTTC.

The CDR3 region has the DNA TGTGCCAGTAGTCAACCCCGACAGGGGAGATCCAACTATGGCTACACCTTC. It yields the protein CASSQPRQGRSNYGYTF. This chain joins TRBV19 and TRBJ1-2; 8 bases fit TRBD1. V shed 5 bases, J shed 2 bases, and the junction held 13 bases outside the gene matches. Germline V lookup: CDR1 LNHDA, CDR2 SQIVND (reference sequence). This CDR3 contains 17 residues.

This clone was observed a single time. The CDR3 DNA sequence: TGTGCCACATCCCCAGGGGATCCGGTAAATGAGCAGTTCTTC. As protein: CATSPGDPVNEQFF. The rearrangement links TRBV24-1 to TRBJ2-1; perhaps TRBD1 as D (6 bases). The CDR3 is 14 residues long. The V end was cut by 10 bases, the J end by 7 bases, with 19 bases between. The germline CDR1 and CDR2 sequences are KGHDR and SFDVKD.

This chain uses TRBV27 with TRBJ2-1; TRBD2 matches 7 bases. V lost 6 bases to trimming and J lost 5 bases; unmatched junction nucleotides: 4. The CDR3 runs 13 residues. The germline CDR1 and CDR2 sequences are MNHEY and SMNVEV (reference sequence). CDR3 coding DNA: TGTGCCAGCAGCGGGGACTATAACAATGAGCAGTTCTTC. Encoded protein: CASSGDYNNEQFF.

V and J are TRBV18 and TRBJ1-2; 7 bases match TRBD1. Germline trimming cut 4 bases from V and 2 bases from J; bases unmatched to any gene: 1. This CDR3 is 13 amino acids long. Germline V lookup: CDR1 KGHSH, CDR2 LQKENI. In DNA form, the CDR3 reads TGTGCCAGCTCACGGGGACAGAACTATGGCTACACCTTC. Residues: CASSRGQNYGYTF.

J is TRBJ2-7 and V is TRBV11-2; TRBD1 matches at 9 bases. Germline V gene sequence: CDR1 SGHAT, CDR2 FQNNGV. The V and J ends lost 5 bases and 2 bases, in that order; junction bases with no gene match: 7. The CDR3 runs to 15 residues. CDR3 nucleotides: TGTGCCAGCAGCCTTGGGACAGGGAAAACCTACGAGCAGTACTTC. Translating it yields CASSLGTGKTYEQYF.

V gene TRBV7-9 combines with J gene TRBJ2-3; TRBD2 agrees at 11 bases. The CDR3 length is 15 residues. Germline trimming cut 5 bases from V and 4 bases from J; bases unmatched to any gene: 5. Germline loops: CDR1 SEHNR, CDR2 FQNEAQ (reference sequence). The CDR3 DNA sequence: TGTGCCAGCAGCGGGATTAGCGGGGGGGCAGATACGCAGTATTTT. This translates into CASSGISGGADTQYF. The variable domain in full, with the rest retrieved from reference TRBV7-9 and TRBJ2-3, is DTGVSQNPRHKITKRGQNVTFRCDPISEHNRLYWYRQTLGQGPEFLTYFQNEAQLEKSRLLSDRFSAERPKGSFSTLEIQRTEQGDSAMYLCASSGISGGADTQYFGPGTRLTVL.

This clone has at least ten counts. This chain joins TRBV7-8 and TRBJ2-1, with TRBD2 identical over 9 bases. CDR1 SGHVS and CDR2 FQNEAQ come from the germline V gene. The CDR3 covers 16 residues. With V trimmed by 5 bases and J by 3 bases, 8 bases remained unmatched. In DNA, the CDR3 is TGTGCCAGCAGCCTCAGCGGGGGGACCAACTACAATGAGCAGTTCTTC. Translated, it gives CASSLSGGTNYNEQFF.